Listed here is a single TCR beta chain. Antigen unknown. The data belong to a study of cytomegalovirus exposure and HLA in healthy donors. Overall study results and limits: Despite most TCR sequences being rare, some public TCRs occurred in many donors.

The CDR3 is made up of 12 amino acids. Germline assignment: CDR1 SGHTA and CDR2 FQGNSA. Trimming left V 1 base short and J 10 bases short, with 10 bases between. This PCR relied on a set of 60 Vbeta primers and 13 Jbeta primers. TCRdb's table, derived via immunoSEQ multiplex PCR, lists solely in-frame clones and lacks some. The sample contains some 51,000 clones, about three quarters of which appear only once. The sample consisted of PBMCs. V usage is TRBV7-2 and J usage is TRBJ1-1; the D gene is possibly TRBD1 (6 bases). This receptor was obtained from a female donor in good health and CMV-seronegative. In DNA, the CDR3 is TGTGCCAGCAGCTTAGACAGGGTCTCAGCTTTCTTT. Its translation: CASSLDRVSAFF.